Detailed here is one TCR beta chain. Its matching antigen is unknown. The CDR3 extends over 15 amino acids. CDR1 and CDR2 (germline): SGHTA, FQGNSA. Deletions cut 5 bases from V and 0 bases from J, with 14 bases between. These data originate in a study of blood T cells in healthy people across ages. Study at large: T cells yielded about one barcoded beta molecule per two cells through template switching.

General observations from the study: Older individuals had lower TCR beta diversity per million T cells (the decline was roughly linear). Naive CD4+ cell counts and diversity both ran higher in long-lived than in aged donors.

A J-beta primer mix and a sample-barcoded 5' primer were used in a second PCR of roughly 7 to 12 cycles. Carrying 12 random nucleotides, a template-switch adaptor labeled each individual cDNA molecule. TCRdb recomputed calls from the 5' RACE reads with MiXCR, one row per CDR3 protein. This table has a few hundred thousand distinct CDR3 sequences, 45% to 65% appearing once. The chain employs TRBV7-2 and TRBJ2-7; TRBD1 might be the D (6 bases). The sample comprised blood. The receptor comes from a man aged 60 to 75 in good health. The CDR3 sequence is CASSRIAGDSYEQYF. The CDR3 nucleotides read TGTGCCAGCAGCCGAATAGCAGGGGACTCCTACGAGCAGTACTTC.